The rows below give T cell receptor beta chains drawn from one sample of a study of CXCR3-negative and CXCR3-positive naive CD8 T cells. TCRdb reprocessed the 5' RACE reads, with one entry per CDR3 protein and no DNA. The repertoire table contains some 64,000 distinct CDR3 sequences. The sample was naive CXCR3+ CD8+ T cells from blood. Source of these receptors: a human donor in good health. Some clones in this sample may be carry-over from other donors' samples. Both conserved end residues are part of each CDR3. Fields, in order: V gene, J gene, CDR3 protein.

v_call: TRBV5-1; j_call: TRBJ2-7; cdr3_aa: CASSLDPSGGSYEQYF
v_call: TRBV7-2; j_call: TRBJ2-3; cdr3_aa: CASSFSGGGADTQYF
v_call: TRBV7-3; j_call: TRBJ2-7; cdr3_aa: CASSLTGDSGYEQYF
v_call: TRBV10-3; j_call: TRBJ2-7; cdr3_aa: CAISNRDSSYEQYF
v_call: TRBV28; j_call: TRBJ2-7; cdr3_aa: CASTFGLGGFYEQYF
v_call: TRBV5-8; j_call: TRBJ2-7; cdr3_aa: CASSLYQSSYEQYF
v_call: TRBV7-3; j_call: TRBJ1-1; cdr3_aa: CASSQGLGENTEAFF
v_call: TRBV30; j_call: TRBJ1-2; cdr3_aa: CAWSTGSNYGYTF
v_call: TRBV7-9; j_call: TRBJ2-2; cdr3_aa: CASSSLPGQGITGELFF
v_call: TRBV5-1; j_call: TRBJ2-7; cdr3_aa: CASSPSGGAGCEQYF
v_call: TRBV6-1; j_call: TRBJ1-1; cdr3_aa: CASRGQGAYTEAFF
v_call: TRBV4-3; j_call: TRBJ1-5; cdr3_aa: CASSQDPGVQPQHF
v_call: TRBV18; j_call: TRBJ1-5; cdr3_aa: CASSPGGVPGNQPQHF
v_call: TRBV4-2; j_call: TRBJ1-6; cdr3_aa: CASSQVYGTTNSPLHF
v_call: TRBV28; j_call: TRBJ2-7; cdr3_aa: CASSLDKGGGSEQYF
v_call: TRBV29-1; j_call: TRBJ2-7; cdr3_aa: CSVRDRGYEQYF
v_call: TRBV7-7; j_call: TRBJ2-2; cdr3_aa: CASSLWGQGRGELFF
v_call: TRBV28; j_call: TRBJ2-1; cdr3_aa: CASSFTGTGTSNNEQFF
v_call: TRBV12-3/TRBV12-4; j_call: TRBJ2-7; cdr3_aa: CASSAGTGAYEQYF
v_call: TRBV9; j_call: TRBJ2-7; cdr3_aa: CASSASGTGPYEQYF